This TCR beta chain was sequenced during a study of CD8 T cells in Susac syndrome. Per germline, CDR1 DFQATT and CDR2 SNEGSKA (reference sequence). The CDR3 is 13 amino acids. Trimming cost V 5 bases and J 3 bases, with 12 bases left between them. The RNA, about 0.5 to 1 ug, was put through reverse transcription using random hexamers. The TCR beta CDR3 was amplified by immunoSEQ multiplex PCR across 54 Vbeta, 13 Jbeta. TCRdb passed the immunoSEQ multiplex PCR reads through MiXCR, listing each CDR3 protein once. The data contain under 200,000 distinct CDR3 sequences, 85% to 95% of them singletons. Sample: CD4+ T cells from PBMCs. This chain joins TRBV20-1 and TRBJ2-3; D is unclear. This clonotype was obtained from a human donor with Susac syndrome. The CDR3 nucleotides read TGCAGTGCTTTAACCTCTAAAACAGATACGCAGTATTTT. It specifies CSALTSKTDTQYF.